This record concerns one T cell receptor beta chain sequence. Its antigen remains unknown. The CDR3 extends over 15 amino acids. The germline CDR1 and CDR2 sequences are LGHNT and FRNRAP. TCRdb reprocessed the 5' RACE reads, with one entry per CDR3 protein and no DNA. This sample's table reports approximately 440,000 distinct CDR3 sequences. This sample stems from a study of T cells expressing NK-cell markers. Findings and limits, study-wide: About 1.0-7.0% of CD8+ T cells in over five donors belonged to dominant NKG2C+ clonotypes.

The sample was blood T cells: a sorted CD56 or NKG2C T cell subset, CD4+ or CD8+ T cells, or bulk PBMC T cells (not recorded which). The J gene is TRBJ2-1, the V gene TRBV12-5; the TCRdb D gene call, TRBD2, has no DNA to confirm it. The sequence derives from a woman aged 45-65 years in good health. CDR3 sequence reads: CASGLFIGGSSLLFF. Full variable domain (remainder filled in from reference TRBV12-5 and TRBJ2-1): DARVTQTPRHKVTEMGQEVTMRCQPILGHNTVFWYRQTMMQGLELLAYFRNRAPLDDSGMPKDRFSAEMPDATLATLKIQPSEPRDSAVYFCASGLFIGGSSLLFFGPGTRLTVL.